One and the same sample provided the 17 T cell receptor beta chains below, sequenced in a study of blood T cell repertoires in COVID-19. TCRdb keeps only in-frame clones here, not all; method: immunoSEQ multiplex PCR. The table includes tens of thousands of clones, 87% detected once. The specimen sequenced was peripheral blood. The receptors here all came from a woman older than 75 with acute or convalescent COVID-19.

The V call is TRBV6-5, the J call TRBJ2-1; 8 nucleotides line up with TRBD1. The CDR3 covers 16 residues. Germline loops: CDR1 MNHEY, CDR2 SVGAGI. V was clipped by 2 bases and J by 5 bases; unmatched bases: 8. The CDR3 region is CASSYGGTGFNNEQFF. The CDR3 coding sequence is TGTGCCAGCAGTTACGGGGGGACAGGTTTCAACAATGAGCAGTTCTTC.

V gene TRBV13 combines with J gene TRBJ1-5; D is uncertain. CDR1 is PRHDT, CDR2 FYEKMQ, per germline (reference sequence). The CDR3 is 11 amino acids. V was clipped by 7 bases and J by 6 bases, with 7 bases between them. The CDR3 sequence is CASNTSQPQHF. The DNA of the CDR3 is TGTGCCAGCAACACAAGTCAGCCCCAGCATTTT.

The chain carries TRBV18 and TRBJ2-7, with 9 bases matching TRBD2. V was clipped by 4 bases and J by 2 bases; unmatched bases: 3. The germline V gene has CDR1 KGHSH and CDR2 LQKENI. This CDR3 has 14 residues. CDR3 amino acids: CASSLAGGTYEQYF. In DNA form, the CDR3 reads TGTGCCAGCTCACTGGCGGGGGGGACCTACGAGCAGTACTTC.

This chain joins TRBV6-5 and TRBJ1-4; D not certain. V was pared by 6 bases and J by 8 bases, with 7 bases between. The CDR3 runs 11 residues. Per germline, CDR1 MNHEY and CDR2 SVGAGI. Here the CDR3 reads CASSLEEKLFF. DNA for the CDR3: TGTGCCAGCAGCTTGGAGGAAAAACTGTTTTTT.

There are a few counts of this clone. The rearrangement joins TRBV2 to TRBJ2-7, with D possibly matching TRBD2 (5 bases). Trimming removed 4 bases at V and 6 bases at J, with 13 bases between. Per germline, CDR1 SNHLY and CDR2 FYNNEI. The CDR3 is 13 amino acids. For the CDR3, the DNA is TGTGCCAGCAGTGTGAGGGCCCCTTTCGAGCAGTACTTC. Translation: CASSVRAPFEQYF.

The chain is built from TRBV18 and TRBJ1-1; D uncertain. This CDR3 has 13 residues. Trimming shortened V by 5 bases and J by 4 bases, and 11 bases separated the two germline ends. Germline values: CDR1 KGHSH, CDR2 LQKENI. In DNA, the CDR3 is TGTGCCAGCTCAGCCGACATGAGCACTGAAGCTTTCTTT. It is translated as CASSADMSTEAFF.

CDR3 sequence (DNA): TGTGCCAGCAGCTTAGTCAAGACACCTTATAATTCACCCCTCCACTTT. Encoded protein: CASSLVKTPYNSPLHF. This chain connects TRBV7-8 to TRBJ1-6; D remains unclear. The V end was cut by 1 base, the J end by 4 bases, with 11 bases between. Germline CDR1 and CDR2: SGHVS and FQNEAQ. There are 16 residues in the CDR3.

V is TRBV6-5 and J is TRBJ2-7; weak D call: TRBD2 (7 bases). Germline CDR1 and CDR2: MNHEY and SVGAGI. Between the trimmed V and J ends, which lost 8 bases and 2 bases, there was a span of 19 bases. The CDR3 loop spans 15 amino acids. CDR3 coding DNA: TGTGCCAGCCGGGGGGTGCGGGGGCCACCCTACGAGCAGTACTTC. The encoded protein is CASRGVRGPPYEQYF.

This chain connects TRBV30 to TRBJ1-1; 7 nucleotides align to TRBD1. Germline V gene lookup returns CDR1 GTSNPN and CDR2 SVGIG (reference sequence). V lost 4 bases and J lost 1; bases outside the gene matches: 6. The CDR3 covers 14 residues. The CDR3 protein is CAWTNRGWNTEAFF. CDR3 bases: TGTGCCTGGACTAACAGGGGATGGAACACTGAAGCTTTCTTT.

DNA of the CDR3: TGCGCCAGCAGCAGAACGACAGGGACAGAGACCCAGTACTTC. It codes for CASSRTTGTETQYF. The chain employs TRBV5-1 and TRBJ2-5, with 7 bases that match TRBD1. Germline V lookup: CDR1 SGHRS, CDR2 YFSETQ. The CDR3 runs 14 residues. Trimming at V came to 4 bases and at J to 4 bases, leaving 7 bases not matched to a gene.

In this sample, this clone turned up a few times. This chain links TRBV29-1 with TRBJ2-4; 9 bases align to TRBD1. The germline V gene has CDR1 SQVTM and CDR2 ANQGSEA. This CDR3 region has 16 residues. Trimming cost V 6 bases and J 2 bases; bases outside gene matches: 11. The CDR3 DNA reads TGCAGCGTCGGTGGACAGGGGAGTGCGTCCAAAAACATTCAGTACTTC. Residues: CSVGGQGSASKNIQYF.

Here the CDR3 reads CASSLGGGSSNQPQHF. DNA of the CDR3: TGTGCCAGCAGCTTGGGAGGGGGCTCCAGCAATCAGCCCCAGCATTTT. The chain has TRBV5-4 and TRBJ1-5; 7 bases are a match to TRBD1. The CDR3 consists of 16 residues. CDR1 and CDR2 (germline): SGHNT, YYREEE (reference sequence). With 0 bases clipped from V and 1 base from J, the junction kept 4 bases outside the gene matches.

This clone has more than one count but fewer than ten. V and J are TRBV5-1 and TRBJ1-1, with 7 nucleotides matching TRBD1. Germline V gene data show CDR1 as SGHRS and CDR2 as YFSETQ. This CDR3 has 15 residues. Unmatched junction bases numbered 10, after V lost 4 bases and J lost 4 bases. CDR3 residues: CASSPDRPMGTEAFF. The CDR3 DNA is TGCGCCAGCAGCCCGGACAGGCCTATGGGCACTGAAGCTTTCTTT.

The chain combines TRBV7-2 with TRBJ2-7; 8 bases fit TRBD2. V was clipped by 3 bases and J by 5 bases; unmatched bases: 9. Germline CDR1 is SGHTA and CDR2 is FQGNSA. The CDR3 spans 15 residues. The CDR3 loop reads CASSFTGLGVNEQYF. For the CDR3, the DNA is TGTGCCAGCAGCTTTACGGGACTAGGAGTGAACGAGCAGTACTTC.

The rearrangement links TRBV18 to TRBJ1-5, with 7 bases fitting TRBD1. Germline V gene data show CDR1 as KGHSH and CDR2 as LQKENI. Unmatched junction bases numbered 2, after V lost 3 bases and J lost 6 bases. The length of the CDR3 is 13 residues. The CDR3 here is CASSPTGSQPQHF. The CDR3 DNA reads TGTGCCAGCTCACCGACAGGGAGTCAGCCCCAGCATTTT.

CDR3 in amino acids: CASNGFEREGPRTDTQYF. DNA for the CDR3: TGTGCCAGCAATGGGTTTGAGCGGGAGGGCCCTCGCACAGATACGCAGTATTTT. The chain couples TRBV28 to TRBJ2-3; 10 bases are a match to TRBD2. Germline CDR1 reads MDHEN; CDR2 reads SYDVKM. With 7 bases clipped from V and 1 base from J, the junction kept 14 bases outside the gene matches. This CDR3 has 18 amino acids. Complete variable domain (other parts from reference TRBV28 and TRBJ2-3): DVKVTQSSRYLVKRTGEKVFLECVQDMDHENMFWYRQDPGLGLRLIYFSYDVKMKEKGDIPEGYSVSREKKERFSLILESASTNQTSMYLCASNGFEREGPRTDTQYFGPGTRLTVL.

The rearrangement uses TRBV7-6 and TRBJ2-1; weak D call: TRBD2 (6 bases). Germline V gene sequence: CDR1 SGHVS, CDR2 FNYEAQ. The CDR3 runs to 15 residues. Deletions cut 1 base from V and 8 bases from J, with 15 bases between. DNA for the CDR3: TGTGCCAGCAGCTTAGACGGGGCGGCTAGCGATGAGCAGTTCTTC. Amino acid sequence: CASSLDGAASDEQFF.